This T cell receptor beta chain was observed in a study of long-term antiretroviral therapy in people with HIV. This CDR3 comprises 13 residues. V lost 6 bases to trimming and J lost 3 bases, with 9 bases between them. Germline V gene sequence: CDR1 MDHEN, CDR2 SYDVKM. Turning to this clone: Its antigen is not known.

It was version v3.0 of the immunoSEQ assay that was run at survey level. A per-sample goal of about 35,000-50,000 T-cell genomes was targeted by sequencing. Sequencing was performed with immunoSEQ multiplex PCR; in TCRdb, only in-frame clones are kept and a portion is missing. This sample carries tens of thousands of clones, 70% to 90% of them seen once, and the ten largest clones take 5.3%. Study-level results: Repertoires with HIV possessed tighter CDR3 length spans than those of controls. With ART, diversity went up but was still lower than in transplant donor controls.

This TCR was recovered from a man between 25 and 39 years old with HIV. This sample comprised unsorted PBMCs, obtained around 4.5 years after starting antiretroviral therapy. The chain joins TRBV28 to TRBJ1-5; D unclear. The CDR3 spells CASRGGHNQPQHF. CDR3 in DNA: TGTGCCAGCAGAGGCGGCCACAATCAGCCCCAGCATTTT. The full variable domain, rest sourced from reference TRBV28 and TRBJ1-5, is DVKVTQSSRYLVKRTGEKVFLECVQDMDHENMFWYRQDPGLGLRLIYFSYDVKMKEKGDIPEGYSVSREKKERFSLILESASTNQTSMYLCASRGGHNQPQHFGDGTRLSIL.